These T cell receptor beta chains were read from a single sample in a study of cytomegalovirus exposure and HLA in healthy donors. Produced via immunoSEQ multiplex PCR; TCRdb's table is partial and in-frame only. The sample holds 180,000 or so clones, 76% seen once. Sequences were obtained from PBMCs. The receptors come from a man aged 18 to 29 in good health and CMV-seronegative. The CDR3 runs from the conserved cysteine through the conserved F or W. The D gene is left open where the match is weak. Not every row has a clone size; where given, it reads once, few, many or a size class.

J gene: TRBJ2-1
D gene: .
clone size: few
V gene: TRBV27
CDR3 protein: CASRVGPEVHNEQFF
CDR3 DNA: TGTGCCAGCCGCGTGGGCCCGGAGGTCCACAATGAGCAGTTCTTC

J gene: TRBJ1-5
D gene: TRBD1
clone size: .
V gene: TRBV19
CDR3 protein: CASSIDGTDPQHF
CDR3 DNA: TGTGCCAGTAGTATAGACGGGACAGATCCCCAGCATTTT

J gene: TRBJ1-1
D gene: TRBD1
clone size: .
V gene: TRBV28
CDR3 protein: CASSPGQRNTEAFF
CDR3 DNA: TGTGCCAGCAGTCCGGGACAGAGGAACACTGAAGCTTTCTTT

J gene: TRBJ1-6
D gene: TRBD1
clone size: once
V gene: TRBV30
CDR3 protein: CAWKGQGSHSPLHF
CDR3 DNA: TGTGCCTGGAAAGGACAGGGGTCTCATTCACCCCTCCACTTT

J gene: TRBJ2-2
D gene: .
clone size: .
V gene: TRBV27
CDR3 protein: CASSLSGAGGSGELFF
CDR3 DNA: TGTGCCAGCAGTTTGTCGGGAGCAGGGGGAAGCGGGGAGCTGTTTTTT

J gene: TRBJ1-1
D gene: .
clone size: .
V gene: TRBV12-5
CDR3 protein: CASGLARGEAFF
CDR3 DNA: TGTGCTAGTGGCTTAGCTCGAGGTGAAGCTTTCTTT

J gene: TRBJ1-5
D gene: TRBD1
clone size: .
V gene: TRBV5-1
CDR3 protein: CASSSGTGGGQPQHF
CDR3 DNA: TGCGCCAGCAGCTCAGGGACAGGGGGTGGGCAGCCCCAGCATTTT

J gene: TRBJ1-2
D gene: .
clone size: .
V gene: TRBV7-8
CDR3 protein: CASSLAQGLSGGYTF
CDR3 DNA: TGCGCCAGCAGCTTAGCGCAGGGGCTGTCAGGCGGCTACACCTTC

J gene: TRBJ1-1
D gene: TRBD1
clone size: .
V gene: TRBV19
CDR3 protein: CASSLGGGFEAFF
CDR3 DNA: TGTGCCAGTAGTCTAGGAGGGGGCTTTGAAGCTTTCTTT

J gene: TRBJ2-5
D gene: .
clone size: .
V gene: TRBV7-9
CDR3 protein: CASSPAGGETQYF
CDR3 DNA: TGTGCCAGCAGTCCGGCCGGGGGAGAGACCCAGTACTTC

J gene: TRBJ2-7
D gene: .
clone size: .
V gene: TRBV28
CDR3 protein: CASRLGKPYEQYF
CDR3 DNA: TGTGCCAGCAGGCTGGGCAAGCCCTACGAGCAGTACTTC

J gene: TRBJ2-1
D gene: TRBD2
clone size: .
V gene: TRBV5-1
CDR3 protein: CASSFSTSGRLDEQFF
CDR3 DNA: TGCGCCAGCAGCTTCTCGACTAGCGGGAGGTTAGATGAGCAGTTCTTC

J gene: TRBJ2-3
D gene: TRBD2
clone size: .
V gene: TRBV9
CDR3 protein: CASSPRLAASTDTQYF
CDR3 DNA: TGTGCCAGCAGCCCAAGACTAGCGGCTAGCACAGATACGCAGTATTTT

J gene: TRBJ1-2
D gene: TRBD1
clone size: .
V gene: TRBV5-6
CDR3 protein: CASSLEGGAGYGYTF
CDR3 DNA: TGTGCCAGCAGCTTGGAAGGGGGCGCAGGCTATGGCTACACCTTC

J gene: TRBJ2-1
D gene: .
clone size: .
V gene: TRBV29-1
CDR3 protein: CSVDRASYNEQFF
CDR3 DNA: TGCAGCGTGGACAGAGCCTCCTACAATGAGCAGTTCTTC

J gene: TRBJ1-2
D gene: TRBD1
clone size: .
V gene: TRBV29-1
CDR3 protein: CSVAGGPYYGYTF
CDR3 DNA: TGCAGCGTTGCAGGGGGGCCGTACTATGGCTACACCTTC

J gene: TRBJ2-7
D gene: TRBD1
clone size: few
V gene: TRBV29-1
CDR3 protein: CSGQGSYEQYF
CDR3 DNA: TGCAGCGGACAGGGTTCCTACGAGCAGTACTTC

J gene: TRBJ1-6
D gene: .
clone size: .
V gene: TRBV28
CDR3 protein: CASSPPGRGGSPLHF
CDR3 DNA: TGTGCCAGCAGTCCCCCGGGGAGGGGTGGTTCACCCCTCCACTTT

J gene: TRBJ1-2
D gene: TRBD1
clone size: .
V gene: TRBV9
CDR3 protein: CASSVGQDPNYGYTF
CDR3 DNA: TGTGCCAGCAGCGTGGGACAGGACCCTAACTATGGCTACACCTTC

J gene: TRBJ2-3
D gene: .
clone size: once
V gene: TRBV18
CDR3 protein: CASSPPGSEDTQYF
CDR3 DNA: TGTGCCAGCTCACCTCCGGGGTCCGAAGATACGCAGTATTTT

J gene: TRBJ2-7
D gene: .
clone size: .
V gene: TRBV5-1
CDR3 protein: CASSYRGGAYEQYF
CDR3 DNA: TGCGCCAGCAGCTACAGGGGGGGGGCCTACGAGCAGTACTTC

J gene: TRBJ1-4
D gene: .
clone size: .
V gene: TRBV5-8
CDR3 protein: CASSLTQGFATNEKLFF
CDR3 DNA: TGTGCCAGCAGCTTGACACAGGGTTTTGCAACTAATGAAAAACTGTTTTTT

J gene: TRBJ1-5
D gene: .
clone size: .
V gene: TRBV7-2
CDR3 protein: CASSLVGQGSGNQPQHF
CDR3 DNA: TGTGCCAGCAGCTTAGTGGGGCAGGGAAGTGGAAATCAGCCCCAGCATTTT

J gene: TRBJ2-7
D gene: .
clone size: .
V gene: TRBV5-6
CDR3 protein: CASSLASKQGSYEQYF
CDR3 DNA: TGTGCCAGCAGCTTGGCATCAAAACAGGGCTCCTACGAGCAGTACTTC

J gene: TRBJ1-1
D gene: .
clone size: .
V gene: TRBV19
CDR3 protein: CASSPWGVNTEAFF
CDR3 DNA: TGTGCCAGTAGTCCCTGGGGGGTGAACACTGAAGCTTTCTTT

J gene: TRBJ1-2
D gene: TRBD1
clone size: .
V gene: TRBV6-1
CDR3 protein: CASSQRQGGKGYTF
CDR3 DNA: TGTGCCAGCAGCCAGAGACAGGGGGGGAAGGGCTACACCTTC

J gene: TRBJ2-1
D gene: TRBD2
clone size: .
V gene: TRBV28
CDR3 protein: CASSFYGAGDRGEQFF
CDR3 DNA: TGTGCCAGCAGTTTTTATGGCGCGGGGGATCGGGGTGAGCAGTTCTTC

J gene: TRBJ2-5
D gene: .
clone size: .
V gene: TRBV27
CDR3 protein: CASSLVDGGRETQYF
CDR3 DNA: TGTGCCAGCAGTTTAGTTGACGGAGGGCGGGAGACCCAGTACTTC

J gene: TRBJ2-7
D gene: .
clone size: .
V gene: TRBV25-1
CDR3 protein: CASSRRDNSYEQYF
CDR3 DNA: TGTGCCAGCAGCCGCCGGGACAACTCCTACGAGCAGTACTTC

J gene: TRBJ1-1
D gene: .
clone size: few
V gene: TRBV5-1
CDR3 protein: CASSLPQGAEAFF
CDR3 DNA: TGCGCCAGCAGCTTGCCTCAGGGCGCTGAAGCTTTCTTT

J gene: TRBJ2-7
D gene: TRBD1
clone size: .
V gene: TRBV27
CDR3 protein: CASRLTGGAKDEQYF
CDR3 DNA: TGTGCCAGCAGACTCACAGGGGGCGCTAAGGACGAGCAGTACTTC

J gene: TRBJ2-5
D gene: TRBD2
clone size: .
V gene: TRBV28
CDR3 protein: CASSFWREGLETQYF
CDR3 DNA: TGTGCCAGCAGTTTCTGGCGGGAGGGGTTGGAGACCCAGTACTTC

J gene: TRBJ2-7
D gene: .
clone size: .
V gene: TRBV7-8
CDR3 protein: CASSLGRKRDPRENEQYF
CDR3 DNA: TGTGCCAGCAGCTTAGGTAGAAAACGGGACCCACGGGAGAACGAGCAGTACTTC

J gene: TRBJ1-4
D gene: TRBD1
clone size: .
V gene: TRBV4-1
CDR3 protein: CASSQDRGFNEKLFF
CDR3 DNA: TGCGCCAGCAGCCAAGACAGGGGGTTCAATGAAAAACTGTTTTTT

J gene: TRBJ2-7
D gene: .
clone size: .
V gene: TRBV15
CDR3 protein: CATPYKADLSYEQYF
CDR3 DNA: TGTGCCACCCCTTATAAAGCGGATCTCTCCTATGAGCAGTACTTC

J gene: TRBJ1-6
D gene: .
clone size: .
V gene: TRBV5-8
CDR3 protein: CASSSNAINSPLHF
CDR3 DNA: TGTGCCAGCAGCAGTAATGCGATAAATTCACCCCTCCACTTT

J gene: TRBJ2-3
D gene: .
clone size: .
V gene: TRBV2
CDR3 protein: CASSPYLPVRATDTQYF
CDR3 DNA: TGTGCCAGCAGTCCCTACCTCCCAGTGAGGGCCACAGATACGCAGTATTTT

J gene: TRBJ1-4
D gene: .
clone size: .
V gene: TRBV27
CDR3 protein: CASSINQGKLFF
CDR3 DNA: TGTGCCAGCAGTATAAACCAGGGAAAACTGTTTTTT

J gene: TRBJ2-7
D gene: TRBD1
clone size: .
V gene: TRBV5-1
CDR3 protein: CASSPRGSAGEQYF
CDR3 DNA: TGCGCCAGCAGCCCCAGGGGGTCTGCTGGTGAGCAGTACTTC

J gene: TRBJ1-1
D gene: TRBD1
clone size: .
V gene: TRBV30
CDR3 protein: CAWSSGTGAEAFF
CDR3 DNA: TGTGCCTGGAGTTCCGGGACAGGGGCTGAAGCTTTCTTT

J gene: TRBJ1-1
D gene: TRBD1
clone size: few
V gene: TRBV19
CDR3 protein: CASSLTGTQNTEAFF
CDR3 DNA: TGTGCCAGTAGTTTGACAGGGACCCAGAACACTGAAGCTTTCTTT

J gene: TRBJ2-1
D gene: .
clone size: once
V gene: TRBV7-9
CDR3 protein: CASSLPPPVPDEQFF
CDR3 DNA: TGTGCCAGCAGCTTACCCCCCCCGGTCCCGGATGAGCAGTTCTTC

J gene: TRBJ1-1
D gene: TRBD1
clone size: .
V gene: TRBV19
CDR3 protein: CASSTAFLGQGKNTEAFF
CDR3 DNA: TGTGCCAGTAGTACCGCCTTTTTGGGACAGGGGAAGAACACTGAAGCTTTCTTT

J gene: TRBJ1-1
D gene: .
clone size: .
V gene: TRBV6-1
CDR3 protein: CATSLQENTEAFF
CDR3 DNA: TGTGCCACCTCGTTACAGGAAAACACTGAAGCTTTCTTT

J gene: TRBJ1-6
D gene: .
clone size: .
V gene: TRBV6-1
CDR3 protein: CASSSTPDSPLHF
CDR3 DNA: TGTGCCAGCAGCTCAACTCCGGACAGTCCCCTCCACTTT

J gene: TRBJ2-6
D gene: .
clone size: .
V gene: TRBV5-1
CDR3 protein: CASAVGPSSGANVLTF
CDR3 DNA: TGCGCCAGCGCCGTGGGCCCCTCCTCTGGGGCCAACGTCCTGACTTTC

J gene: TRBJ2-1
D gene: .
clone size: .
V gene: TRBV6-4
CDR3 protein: CASRGGTYGEQFF
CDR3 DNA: TGTGCCAGCAGAGGCGGGACTTACGGGGAGCAGTTCTTC

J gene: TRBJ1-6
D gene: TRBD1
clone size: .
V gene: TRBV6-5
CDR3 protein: CASSLTGVDSPLHF
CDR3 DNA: TGTGCCAGCAGTTTGACAGGGGTGGATTCACCCCTCCACTTT

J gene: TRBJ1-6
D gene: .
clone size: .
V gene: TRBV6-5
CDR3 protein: CASKTSNSPLHF
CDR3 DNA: TGTGCCAGCAAAACTTCCAATTCACCCCTCCACTTT

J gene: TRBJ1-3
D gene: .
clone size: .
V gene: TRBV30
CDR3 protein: CAWSVIITGNTIYF
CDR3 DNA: TGTGCCTGGAGTGTTATAATAACTGGAAACACCATATATTTT

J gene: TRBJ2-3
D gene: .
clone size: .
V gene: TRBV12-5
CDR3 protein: CASGTGSPSGADTQYF
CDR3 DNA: TGTGCTAGTGGGACCGGTTCCCCCTCAGGGGCAGATACGCAGTATTTT

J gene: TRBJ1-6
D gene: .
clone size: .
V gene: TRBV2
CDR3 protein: CASIGGRNSPLHF
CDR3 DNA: TGTGCCAGCATTGGGGGCCGGAATTCACCCCTCCACTTT

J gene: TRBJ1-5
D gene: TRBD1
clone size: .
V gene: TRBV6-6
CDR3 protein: CASSPLTGSAQPQHF
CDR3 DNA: TGTGCCAGCAGCCCCCTGACAGGGTCGGCCCAGCCCCAGCATTTT

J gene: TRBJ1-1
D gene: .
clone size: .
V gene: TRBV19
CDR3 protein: CASSIGGGTEAFF
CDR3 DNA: TGTGCCAGTAGTATAGGCGGAGGCACTGAAGCTTTCTTT

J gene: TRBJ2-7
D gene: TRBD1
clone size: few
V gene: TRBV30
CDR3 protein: CAWSLGQGGNEQYF
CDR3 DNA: TGTGCCTGGAGTCTCGGACAGGGTGGGAACGAGCAGTACTTC

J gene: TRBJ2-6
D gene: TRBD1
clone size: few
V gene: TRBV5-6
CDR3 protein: CASSPLTGSGANVLTF
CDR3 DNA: TGTGCCAGCAGCCCACTGACAGGGTCTGGGGCCAACGTCCTGACTTTC

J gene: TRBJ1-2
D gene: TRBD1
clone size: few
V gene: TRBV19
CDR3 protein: CASSPGLTGGHGYTF
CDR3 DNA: TGTGCCAGTAGTCCAGGGCTCACAGGGGGGCATGGCTACACCTTC

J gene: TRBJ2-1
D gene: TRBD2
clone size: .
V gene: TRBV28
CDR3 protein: CASTRLQDGLAGDDEQFF
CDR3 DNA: TGTGCCAGCACCCGACTTCAGGATGGACTAGCGGGGGACGATGAGCAGTTCTTC

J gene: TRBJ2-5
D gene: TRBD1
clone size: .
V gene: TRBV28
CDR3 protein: CASSPGDRAQTQYF
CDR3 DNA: TGTGCCAGCAGTCCGGGGGACAGGGCCCAGACCCAGTACTTC